This entry features one T cell receptor beta chain sequence. The antigen remains unidentified. This sample is part of a study of cytomegalovirus exposure and HLA in healthy donors. Turning to the study itself: There were under 130 million unique TCR beta sequences, drawn from around 180 million T cells, in an earlier analysis. Overall study findings and caveats: Earlier findings revealed that most TCR beta V segments proved productive either about 87% or about 30% of the time. With later analysis, a missense DCLRE1C variant became linked to TCR beta V- and J-gene trimming. Looking again later, the authors saw that most CMV-associated TCR beta chains seemed HLA-restricted.

Germline assignment: CDR1 MNHEY and CDR2 SMNVEV (reference sequence). CDR3 length: 14 amino acids. The ends were cut back, 2 bases at V and 0 bases at J, with 7 bases in the middle. Both 60 Vbeta primers and 13 Jbeta primers went into the PCR. TCRdb keeps only in-frame clones here, not all; method: immunoSEQ multiplex PCR. Here the sample spans 110,000 to 150,000 clones, approximately 70% being singletons. Sequences were obtained from PBMCs. V gene TRBV27 combines with J gene TRBJ1-1; D is unclear. The receptor comes from a woman in her sixties in good health and CMV-seropositive. Here the CDR3 DNA reads TGTGCCAGCAGTTTACGGAGCATGAACACTGAAGCTTTCTTT. Its protein is CASSLRSMNTEAFF.